The 21 T cell receptor beta chains listed next were all sequenced from one sample in a study of T cells after yellow fever vaccination. TCRdb analysed the 5' RACE reads with MiXCR anew, one entry per CDR3 protein. The table has about 340,000 distinct CDR3 sequences, approximately 4% seen once. This specimen consisted of PBMCs, obtained 5 days after the yellow fever booster vaccination. The receptors were sampled from a young man who received the YFV17D yellow fever vaccine.

This clonotype was recorded a few times. V usage is TRBV5-1 and J usage is TRBJ2-1, with a possible D match to TRBD1 (6 bases). Trimming took off 0 bases at V and 6 bases at J, with 13 bases between the two ends. The CDR3 sequence is 15 residues long. The germline V gene has CDR1 SGHRS and CDR2 YFSETQ. The CDR3: CASSLGWQGRNEQFF. CDR3 nucleotides: TGCGCCAGCAGCTTGGGATGGCAGGGGCGCAATGAGCAGTTCTTC.

The chain couples TRBV5-1 to TRBJ2-1; D unresolved. V was clipped by 0 bases and J by 5 bases, with 18 bases between them. The germline CDR1 and CDR2 sequences are SGHRS and YFSETQ. CDR3 length: 17 residues. The CDR3 nucleotides are TGCGCCAGCAGCTTGGTGATCTTATTGGGCAGCCACAATGAGCAGTTCTTC. Translating gives CASSLVILLGSHNEQFF.

The chain links TRBV27 to TRBJ1-5, with TRBD1 as a possible D gene (6 bases). Germline CDR1 and CDR2: MNHEY and SMNVEV (reference sequence). CDR3 length: 15 residues. Trimming cost V 5 bases and J 2 bases, with 13 bases left between them. CDR3: CASSPGVEGNQPQHF. The CDR3 DNA reads TGTGCCAGCAGTCCAGGGGTGGAAGGCAATCAGCCCCAGCATTTT.

This clonotype was detected only a few times. The chain links TRBV7-3 to TRBJ2-6; unclear D gene. The germline gives CDR1 SGHTA, CDR2 FQGTGA. This CDR3 contains 14 residues. The V end lost 4 bases, the J end lost 0 bases, and 4 bases lay between the germline ends. The CDR3 DNA reads as TGTGCCAGCAGCTCACACTCTGGGGCCAACGTCCTGACTTTC. Its translation is CASSSHSGANVLTF.

This clonotype was seen a handful of times. This sequence joins TRBV27 and TRBJ1-2, with D perhaps TRBD1 (5 bases). The germline V gene has CDR1 MNHEY and CDR2 SMNVEV (reference sequence). The CDR3 sequence is 18 residues long. Trimming stripped 5 bases from V and 1 base from J, with 23 bases between. This CDR3 reads CASSRARKAGADNYGYTF. The CDR3 nucleotides are TGTGCCAGCAGTCGAGCCCGGAAGGCCGGGGCGGATAACTATGGCTACACCTTC.

This chain uses TRBV29-1 with TRBJ1-1; D gene unclear. Germline-derived CDR1 and CDR2 are SQVTM and ANQGSEA. CDR3 length: 13 residues. V lost 7 bases to trimming and J lost 2 bases, with 14 bases between them. The CDR3 DNA is TGCAGCGGAGGAGGGCAGCTTAACACTGAAGCTTTCTTT. Translating it yields CSGGGQLNTEAFF.

The V gene is TRBV7-8, the J gene TRBJ2-7; tentatively, D is TRBD2 (5 bases). The V gene lost 1 base and the J gene lost 7 bases, with 11 bases spanning the gap. Per the germline V gene, CDR1 is SGHVS and CDR2 is FQNEAQ. The CDR3 totals 13 residues. The CDR3 DNA reads as TGTGCCAGCAGCTTAGGAGTCCCGGGGGAGCAGTACTTC. Its protein product is CASSLGVPGEQYF.

V gene TRBV29-1 combines with J gene TRBJ2-6; 12 bases map to TRBD2. CDR1 is SQVTM and CDR2 is ANQGSEA in the germline V gene. The V and J ends lost 6 bases and 0 bases, in that order; junction bases with no gene match: 3. The CDR3 runs 16 residues. CDR3 protein: CSVGLAGLSGANVLTF. The CDR3 nucleotides are TGCAGCGTCGGACTAGCGGGGCTCTCTGGGGCCAACGTCCTGACTTTC.

This clonotype has ten or more counts. This rearrangement joins TRBV6-5 to TRBJ1-1; TRBD1 is a possible D gene (5 bases). The CDR3 is 13 amino acids. Germline assignment: CDR1 MNHEY and CDR2 SVGAGI. V was pared by 7 bases and J by 4 bases, with 13 bases between. The CDR3 region is CASINTGGTEAFF. CDR3 nucleotides: TGTGCCAGCATCAACACGGGGGGCACTGAAGCTTTCTTT.

This chain joins TRBV24-1 and TRBJ2-6; tentatively, D is TRBD2 (6 bases). Trimming cost V 9 bases and J 2 bases, with 13 bases left between them. The CDR3 spans 15 residues. Germline V gene data show CDR1 as KGHDR and CDR2 as SFDVKD. The CDR3 DNA reads as TGTGCCACCCGGGACTCAACCCCTGGGGCCAACGTCCTGACTTTC. This codes for CATRDSTPGANVLTF.

The chain employs TRBV3-1 and TRBJ1-2; TRBD1 matches at 8 bases. Germline V gives CDR1 LGHDT, CDR2 YNNKEL (reference sequence). After removal of 1 base from V and 4 bases from J, the junction contained 5 bases not matched to a gene. The length of the CDR3 is 15 residues. CDR3 protein: CASSQGRGTGYGYTF. The CDR3 DNA reads TGTGCCAGCAGCCAAGGCCGGGGGACAGGCTATGGCTACACCTTC.

This clonotype was counted many times. The gene calls are TRBV12-3 or TRBV12-4 and TRBJ1-2; perhaps TRBD1 as D (5 bases). Between the trimmed V and J ends, which lost 6 bases and 8 bases, there was a span of 16 bases. CDR3 length equals 13 residues. CDR3 region: CASSPQGISGYTF. DNA of the CDR3: TGTGCCAGCAGCCCTCAGGGTATAAGCGGCTACACCTTC.

This clonotype was observed a few times. The rearrangement links TRBV7-9 to TRBJ2-3, with D perhaps matching TRBD2 (6 bases). CDR1 is SEHNR and CDR2 is FQNEAQ in the germline V gene (reference sequence). This CDR3 is built from 16 residues. Trimming cost V 5 bases and J 5 bases, with 20 bases left between them. DNA of the CDR3: TGTGCCAGCAGCCCCTCGGCGGGGACCTCGGTAGATACGCAGTATTTT. This gives the protein CASSPSAGTSVDTQYF.

This clonotype came up a few times. The rearrangement joins TRBV2 to TRBJ2-7, with a possible D match to TRBD1 (5 bases). This CDR3 is 14 amino acids long. Between the trimmed V and J ends, which lost 3 bases and 6 bases, there was a span of 15 bases. The germline V gene has CDR1 SNHLY and CDR2 FYNNEI. This CDR3 is CASSESQGSIEQYF. In nucleotides, the CDR3 is TGTGCCAGCAGTGAGTCTCAGGGCTCCATCGAGCAGTACTTC.

This clonotype was seen at least ten times. The chain uses TRBV29-1 and TRBJ1-4; the D gene is possibly TRBD1 (5 bases). This CDR3 has 14 amino acids. Germline V gene data show CDR1 as SQVTM and CDR2 as ANQGSEA. V lost 3 bases, J lost 8 bases, and 16 bases lay in between. This CDR3 is CSVEKGKRGEKLFF. The DNA of the CDR3 is TGCAGCGTTGAGAAGGGGAAGCGCGGAGAAAAACTGTTTTTT.

V and J are TRBV29-1 and TRBJ2-3, with D tentatively TRBD1 (6 bases). This CDR3 contains 12 residues. Trimming pared 4 bases from V and 4 bases from J, leaving 9 bases between. Germline V gives CDR1 SQVTM, CDR2 ANQGSEA. The CDR3 DNA follows: TGCAGCGTTGCTACAGGGCCAGATACGCAGTATTTT. Translated: CSVATGPDTQYF.

There are many counts of this clonotype. V usage is TRBV25-1 and J usage is TRBJ2-3, with TRBD2 as a possible D gene (6 bases). V was shortened by 8 bases and J by 4 bases, with 10 bases between the two germline ends. Germline assignment: CDR1 MGHDK and CDR2 SYGVNS. The length of the CDR3 is 12 residues. CDR3 residues: CASARDSDTQYF. CDR3 DNA sequence: TGTGCCAGCGCTCGGGACTCAGATACGCAGTATTTT. Filled out from reference TRBV25-1 and TRBJ2-3, the complete variable domain reads EADIYQTPRYLVIGTGKKITLECSQTMGHDKMYWYQQDPGMELHLIHYSYGVNSTEKGDLSSESTVSRIRTEHFPLTLESARPSHTSQYLCASARDSDTQYFGPGTRLTVL.

The table lists this clonotype with many counts. The chain couples TRBV5-1 to TRBJ2-5, with 8 positions matching TRBD2. Germline assignment: CDR1 SGHRS and CDR2 YFSETQ. With V trimmed by 4 bases and J by 5 bases, 7 bases remained unmatched. The CDR3 is 14 residues long. CDR3 DNA sequence: TGCGCCAGCAGCGCAAGCGGGAGTCGGGAGACCCAGTACTTC. This sequence encodes CASSASGSRETQYF.

The sample holds many counts of this clonotype. The chain couples TRBV7-9 to TRBJ1-2, with D unresolved. The CDR3 spans 13 residues. Trimming took off 2 bases at V and 2 bases at J, with 6 bases between the two ends. Germline assignment: CDR1 SEHNR and CDR2 FQNEAQ (reference sequence). This CDR3 reads CASSLLENYGYTF. CDR3 in DNA: TGTGCCAGCAGCTTATTAGAAAACTATGGCTACACCTTC.

This clonotype was observed a few times. V gene TRBV7-8 combines with J gene TRBJ1-5, with 7 bases lining up with TRBD1. CDR1 and CDR2 (germline): SGHVS, FQNEAQ. With 5 bases clipped from V and 7 bases from J, the junction kept 8 bases outside the gene matches. CDR3 length equals 14 residues. In DNA, the CDR3 is TGTGCCAGCAGCCGTACAGGGGTTGTGCAGCCCCAGCATTTT. Translating gives CASSRTGVVQPQHF. Full variable domain (outside the CDR3, taken from reference TRBV7-8 and TRBJ1-5): GAGVSQSPRYKVAKRGQDVALRCDPISGHVSLFWYQQALGQGPEFLTYFQNEAQLDKSGLPSDRFFAERPEGSVSTLKIQRTQQEDSAVYLCASSRTGVVQPQHFGDGTRLSIL.

This clonotype has a handful of counts. V usage is TRBV10-3 and J usage is TRBJ2-1; TRBD2 aligns across 12 bases. V dropped 3 bases and J dropped 2; count of bases not matched to a gene: 5. The CDR3 is 17 residues long. From germline, CDR1 is ENHRY and CDR2 SYGVKD. This chain's CDR3 is CAISDPRTSGTYNEQFF. CDR3 nucleotides: TGTGCCATCAGTGACCCGCGGACTAGCGGGACCTACAATGAGCAGTTCTTC.